Detailed here is one TCR beta chain. What it binds is unknown. This sample stems from a study of cytomegalovirus exposure and HLA in healthy donors. Study-wide results and caveats: Reported performance of the classifier showed diagnosis of cytomegalovirus status with high specificity and sensitivity. Previous analysis showed most TCR beta V segments were productive about 87% or about 30% of the time.

This CDR3 comprises 12 residues. Germline V gene data show CDR1 as LNHDA and CDR2 as SQIVND (reference sequence). Trimming shortened V by 2 bases and J by 10 bases, and 11 bases separated the two germline ends. The PCR was carried out with 60 Vbeta primers and 13 Jbeta primers. Sequencing was performed with immunoSEQ multiplex PCR; in TCRdb, only in-frame clones are kept and a portion is missing. The table includes approximately 81,000 clones, 74% detected once. Sequenced material: PBMCs. The rearrangement joins TRBV19 to TRBJ1-2, with a tentative D call TRBD1 (5 bases). The receptor's source is a middle-aged man in good health and CMV-seropositive. This CDR3 reads CASSITGRDYTF. The CDR3 DNA is TGTGCCAGTAGTATAACGGGGCGGGACTACACCTTC.